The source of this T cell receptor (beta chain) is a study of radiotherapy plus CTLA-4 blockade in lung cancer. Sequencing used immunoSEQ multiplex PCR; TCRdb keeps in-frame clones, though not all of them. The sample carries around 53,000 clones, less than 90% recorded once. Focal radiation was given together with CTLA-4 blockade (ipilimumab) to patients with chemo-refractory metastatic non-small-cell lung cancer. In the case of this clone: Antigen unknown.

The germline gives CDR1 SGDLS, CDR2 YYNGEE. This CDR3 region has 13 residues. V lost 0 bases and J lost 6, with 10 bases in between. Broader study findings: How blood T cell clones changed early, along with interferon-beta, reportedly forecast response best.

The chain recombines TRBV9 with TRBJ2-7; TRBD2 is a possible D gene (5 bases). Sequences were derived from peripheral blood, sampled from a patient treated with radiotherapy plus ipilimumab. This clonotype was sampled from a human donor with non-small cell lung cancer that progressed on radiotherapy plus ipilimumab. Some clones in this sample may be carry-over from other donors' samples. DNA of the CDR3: TGTGCCAGCAGCGTAGATCGGGGAACCGAGCAGTACTTC. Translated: CASSVDRGTEQYF.